Following are 25 T cell receptor beta chains from one sample sequenced in a study of T cell changes during pregnancy in multiple sclerosis. The assay was immunoSEQ multiplex PCR, and TCRdb's table has in-frame clones only and misses some. The repertoire has fewer than 95,000 clones, around 93% of them found once; the top ten carry roughly 2.4%. Sequencing was performed on peripheral blood, taken in the third trimester of pregnancy. Receptors were obtained from a female donor with multiple sclerosis, enrolled in a pregnancy study.

V usage is TRBV6-1 and J usage is TRBJ2-3; D perhaps matches TRBD1 (6 bases). Germline V gene lookup returns CDR1 MNHNS and CDR2 SASEGT. The CDR3 length is 14 residues. V was pared by 3 bases and J by 2 bases, with 9 bases between. CDR3 loop: CASSDRGITDTQYF. CDR3 nucleotide sequence: TGTGCCAGCAGTGACAGGGGCATCACAGATACGCAGTATTTT.

The chain links TRBV19 to TRBJ1-1, with unresolved D. The CDR3 sequence is 15 residues long. CDR1 is LNHDA, CDR2 SQIVND, per germline (reference sequence). V lost 3 bases to trimming and J lost 6 bases, with 17 bases between them. The CDR3 nucleotides are TGTGCCAGTAGTATTACTTTCTCACCAAACTCTGAAGCTTTCTTT. The encoded protein is CASSITFSPNSEAFF.

This chain connects TRBV7-2 to TRBJ2-7; 7 bases map to TRBD1. Germline V gene data show CDR1 as SGHTA and CDR2 as FQGNSA. The CDR3 has 13 amino acids. V trimming: 5 bases; J trimming: 6 bases; junction bases outside the gene matches: 7. CDR3 sequence (DNA): TGTGCCAGCAGCCTTCACAGGGGTGGCGAGCAGTACTTC. It yields the protein CASSLHRGGEQYF.

The gene calls are TRBV7-3 and TRBJ1-5; TRBD1 agrees at 9 bases. CDR3 length equals 15 residues. Per germline, CDR1 SGHTA and CDR2 FQGTGA. J lost 0 bases, V lost 5 bases, and 2 bases had no gene match. The chain's CDR3 is CASSPTGGSNQPQHF. The DNA of the CDR3 is TGTGCCAGCAGCCCGACAGGGGGTAGCAATCAGCCCCAGCATTTT.

This chain connects TRBV27 to TRBJ2-7; 14 nucleotides line up with TRBD2. CDR3 size: 14 residues. Germline V gene data show CDR1 as MNHEY and CDR2 as SMNVEV (reference sequence). The ends lost 4 bases at V and 6 bases at J; junction bases unmatched: 2. This CDR3 reads CASSSGLAGGEQYF. The CDR3 nucleotides are TGTGCCAGCAGTTCCGGACTAGCGGGAGGCGAGCAGTACTTC.

The chain employs TRBV15 and TRBJ2-6; possible D gene TRBD2, 6 bases. Germline assignment: CDR1 LNHNV and CDR2 YYDKDF (reference sequence). CDR3 size: 16 residues. V dropped 5 bases and J dropped 0 bases, with 11 bases sitting between them. CDR3 bases: TGTGCCACCAGCCTCGGGAGCCTCTCTGGGGCCAACGTCCTGACTTTC. Protein sequence: CATSLGSLSGANVLTF.

The rearrangement links TRBV11-3 to TRBJ2-3, with D tentatively TRBD2 (6 bases). The CDR3 extends over 13 amino acids. Germline V CDR1 and CDR2: SGHNT, YENEEA. V lost 8 bases to trimming and J lost 2 bases, with 11 bases between them. CDR3 in DNA: TGTGCCAGCCAAGGCGGGACCACAGATACGCAGTATTTT. This translates into CASQGGTTDTQYF. Together with reference TRBV11-3 and TRBJ2-3, the CDR3 gives the full variable domain: EAGVVQSPRYKIIEKKQPVAFWCNPISGHNTLYWYLQNLGQGPELLIRYENEEAVDDSQLPKDRFSAERLKGVDSTLKIQPAELGDSAVYLCASQGGTTDTQYFGPGTRLTVL.

This chain connects TRBV9 to TRBJ2-4; 9 bases line up with TRBD1. The junction had 10 bases not matched to a gene; V was cut back by 0 bases and J by 0 bases. This CDR3 is 19 amino acids long. Looked up from germline, CDR1 is SGDLS and CDR2 is YYNGEE. The CDR3 reads CASSVGGGTGPLAKNIQYF. The CDR3 DNA follows: TGTGCCAGCAGCGTAGGGGGCGGGACAGGGCCGCTAGCCAAAAACATTCAGTACTTC.

The V gene is TRBV5-4, the J gene TRBJ2-1; possible D gene TRBD1, 5 bases. Looked up from germline, CDR1 is SGHNT and CDR2 is YYREEE (reference sequence). The CDR3 consists of 13 residues. Trimming pared 3 bases from V and 10 bases from J, leaving 14 bases between. The CDR3 nucleotides are TGTGCCAGCAGCTCTATCGGACACCCCGAGCAGTTCTTC. Protein product: CASSSIGHPEQFF.

The rearrangement joins TRBV10-3 to TRBJ2-1, with 13 nucleotides matching TRBD2. J gave up 9 bases and V 2 bases, and 4 bases lay outside the gene matches. CDR1 is ENHRY, CDR2 SYGVKD, per germline. There are 15 residues in the CDR3. CDR3 in amino acids: CAISERLAGGGEQFF. The CDR3 nucleotides are TGTGCCATCAGTGAGAGACTAGCGGGAGGAGGTGAGCAGTTCTTC.

The CDR3 reads CASIQVRDRTFYYGYTF. CDR3 coding DNA: TGTGCCAGTATACAAGTCCGGGACAGGACATTCTACTATGGCTACACCTTC. The gene calls are TRBV13 and TRBJ1-2, with 8 bases aligning to TRBD1. The germline gives CDR1 PRHDT, CDR2 FYEKMQ (reference sequence). This CDR3 contains 17 residues. Losses at the gene ends were 9 bases for V and 3 bases for J; bases not matched to a gene: 18.

This clone was found once. This chain links TRBV9 with TRBJ2-2, with D possibly TRBD1 on 6 matching bases. In germline, CDR1 is SGDLS, CDR2 YYNGEE. The CDR3 runs to 15 residues. V gave up 3 bases and J gave up 4 bases, with 13 bases separating them. The DNA for the CDR3 is TGTGCCAGCAGCGCCAGAGGGGGATTCACCGGGGAGCTGTTTTTT. Translating gives CASSARGGFTGELFF.

The chain has TRBV2 and TRBJ1-1; D gene uncertain. Germline lookup yields CDR1 SNHLY and CDR2 FYNNEI. The CDR3 contains 16 residues. The V end was cut by 3 bases, the J end by 3 bases, with 17 bases between. CDR3 in amino acids: CASSESVAPRDTEAFF. The CDR3 DNA reads TGTGCCAGCAGTGAGTCTGTAGCCCCTCGGGACACTGAAGCTTTCTTT. Variable domain in full (rest from reference TRBV2 and TRBJ1-1): EPEVTQTPSHQVTQMGQEVILRCVPISNHLYFYWYRQILGQKVEFLVSFYNNEISEKSEIFDDQFSVERPDGSNFTLKIRSTKLEDSAMYFCASSESVAPRDTEAFFGQGTRLTVV.

V gene TRBV4-1 combines with J gene TRBJ1-4; TRBD1 matches at 7 bases. CDR1 MGHRA and CDR2 YSYEKL come from the germline V gene. The CDR3 is 16 residues long. The ends lost 2 bases at V and 4 bases at J; junction bases unmatched: 7. CDR3 in amino acids: CASSQLPGQFNEKLFF. For the CDR3, the DNA is TGCGCCAGCAGCCAACTTCCGGGACAGTTTAATGAAAAACTGTTTTTT.

The V gene is TRBV7-9, the J gene TRBJ1-2; perhaps TRBD1 as D (6 bases). This CDR3 comprises 15 residues. The germline V and J ends were trimmed by 0 bases and 7 bases, with 15 bases remaining between them. In germline, CDR1 is SEHNR, CDR2 FQNEAQ (reference sequence). The CDR3 sequence is CASSLASRGYGGYTF. The DNA of the CDR3 is TGTGCCAGCAGCTTAGCGTCCAGGGGCTACGGTGGCTACACCTTC.

This clone was observed a single time. This chain uses TRBV7-3 with TRBJ2-1; D is unresolved. This CDR3 has 13 amino acids. Deletions cut 5 bases from V and 9 bases from J, with 14 bases between. Germline CDR1 and CDR2: SGHTA and FQGTGA. For the CDR3, the DNA is TGTGCCAGCAGCCAAATGCGAACGAGTGAGCAGTTCTTC. This codes for CASSQMRTSEQFF.

The chain recombines TRBV5-4 with TRBJ2-1; D not certain. Germline CDR1 SGHNT, CDR2 YYREEE (reference sequence). With 5 bases removed from V and 4 bases from J, the gap between germline ends came to 10 bases. The CDR3 is 13 amino acids. For the CDR3, the DNA is TGTGCCAGCAGTACGCCCGCGTACAATGAGCAGTTCTTC. Encoded protein: CASSTPAYNEQFF.

This clone was picked up one time. This sequence joins TRBV4-2 and TRBJ1-3; D call uncertain. The germline CDR1 and CDR2 sequences are LGHNA and YNFKEQ. The CDR3 spans 16 residues. V lost 0 bases and J lost 0, with 9 bases in between. CDR3 nucleotides: TGTGCCAGCAGCCAAGATAAATCAGACTCTGGAAACACCATATATTTT. It encodes CASSQDKSDSGNTIYF.

This clone appeared a few times. The V gene is TRBV19, the J gene TRBJ2-1; 15 positions agree with TRBD2. CDR1 and CDR2 from the germline V gene are LNHDA and SQIVND (reference sequence). With V trimmed by 5 bases and J by 7 bases, 6 bases remained unmatched. This CDR3 is built from 16 residues. CDR3 sequence reads: CASSGGTSGRLNEQFF. In DNA, the CDR3 is TGTGCCAGTAGTGGGGGGACTAGCGGGAGGTTGAATGAGCAGTTCTTC.

This rearrangement joins TRBV4-3 to TRBJ1-5; unclear D gene. The V end lost 2 bases, the J end lost 3 bases, and 8 bases lay between the germline ends. CDR1 is LGHNA and CDR2 is YSLEER in the germline V gene. The CDR3 is 14 amino acids. The CDR3: CASSQKRDNQPQHF. The CDR3 region has the DNA TGCGCCAGCAGCCAAAAGAGGGACAATCAGCCCCAGCATTTT.

The chain uses TRBV4-3 and TRBJ2-3, with D maybe TRBD2 (6 bases). The V gene's germline CDR1 is LGHNA and CDR2 YSLEER. The CDR3 extends over 15 amino acids. The V end was cut by 0 bases, the J end by 4 bases, with 11 bases between. CDR3 nucleotides: TGCGCCAGCAGCCAAGAGGGGCGGGATTCAGATACGCAGTATTTT. It encodes CASSQEGRDSDTQYF.

The chain links TRBV7-6 to TRBJ2-1; the match to TRBD2 covers 10 bases. CDR1 is SGHVS, CDR2 FNYEAQ, per germline. V lost 5 bases to trimming and J lost 12 bases; unmatched junction nucleotides: 10. The CDR3 is 14 residues long. CDR3 sequence reads: CASSKDSIAGGQFF. As DNA, the CDR3 is TGTGCCAGCAGCAAAGACTCCATAGCGGGAGGGCAGTTCTTC.

The chain has TRBV23-1 and TRBJ1-1; D is possibly TRBD1 (6 bases). TRBV23-1 is given ORF status, its function remaining uncertain. V lost 4 bases and J lost 0, with 12 bases in between. The CDR3 has 15 amino acids. CDR3 in amino acids: CASSPWTAMNTEAFF. The CDR3 bases are TGCGCCAGCAGTCCTTGGACAGCGATGAACACTGAAGCTTTCTTT.

This chain links TRBV10-1 with TRBJ2-7; 7 nucleotides line up with TRBD2. The germline V gene has CDR1 WNHNN and CDR2 SYGVQD (reference sequence). This CDR3 contains 16 residues. Trimming removed 0 bases from V and 3 bases from J; junction bases left unmatched: 8. For the CDR3, the DNA is TGCGCCAGCAGTGAGTCGACTTGGGCTAGCGGCTACGAGCAGTACTTC. Residues: CASSESTWASGYEQYF.

The chain combines TRBV5-1 with TRBJ2-2; 11 nucleotides align to TRBD1. The germline gives CDR1 SGHRS, CDR2 YFSETQ. Trimming at V came to 0 bases and at J to 6 bases, leaving 4 bases not matched to a gene. The CDR3 contains 16 residues. The DNA of the CDR3 is TGCGCCAGCAGCTTGGCCGGACAGGGGGCGCCCGGGGAGCTGTTTTTT. This gives the protein CASSLAGQGAPGELFF.